This T cell receptor beta chain is from a study of blood T cell repertoires in COVID-19. Per the original methods: Amplified reference gene primers provided the basis for estimating nucleated cell counts. Clones were sequenced by immunoSEQ multiplex PCR, and TCRdb holds only the in-frame ones, with some missing. V and J calls and clone size are as listed in that table; D and trimming were resolved from the DNA. Here the sample spans 90,000 to 120,000 clones, 84% being singletons. V gave up 2 bases and J gave up 3 bases; unmatched junction bases: 7. Germline V gene sequence: CDR1 SGHAT, CDR2 FQNNGV. This CDR3 has 16 amino acids.

The chain combines TRBV11-2 with TRBJ2-3; 8 bases agree with TRBD2. Sequences were obtained from peripheral blood. The sequence derives from a human donor in a cohort sampled during active COVID-19. CDR3 residues: CASSLFPGGSTDTQYF. DNA of the CDR3: TGTGCCAGCAGCTTATTTCCGGGAGGGTCTACAGATACGCAGTATTTT.